A selection of T cell receptor beta chains follows, all from one sample in a study of T cells after yellow fever vaccination. TCRdb reprocessed the 5' RACE reads via MiXCR and lists one record per CDR3 protein. The sample gives about 220,000 distinct CDR3 sequences, around 6.7% of which show up once; approximately 1.1% is in the top ten. The specimen comprised CD4+ T cells sorted from PBMCs, sampled on the day of the yellow fever booster vaccination. All receptors derive from a young man who received the YFV17D yellow fever vaccine. The CDR3 runs from the conserved cysteine through the conserved F or W. Each record gives: D gene, V gene, J gene, clone size, CDR3 DNA, CDR3 protein. The D gene is left open where the match is weak. Not all rows give a size; the values are once, few, many and, for expanded clones, a class.

>-|TRBV20-1|TRBJ2-3|-
TGCAGTGCCCCTCCCCCAGGCCCTCTCACAGATACGCAGTATTTT
CSAPPPGPLTDTQYF
>-|TRBV5-1|TRBJ2-3|-
TGCGCCAGCAGCACCGGCAGGACCACAGATACGCAGTATTTT
CASSTGRTTDTQYF
>-|TRBV4-2|TRBJ2-3|few
TGTGCCAGCAGCCCGGGTAGCCGGGACCGCACAGATACGCAGTATTTT
CASSPGSRDRTDTQYF
>TRBD2|TRBV24-1|TRBJ2-5|few
TGTGCCACCAGTGATTTGCCTAGCGGGAGCGTCCGGGGAGAGACCCAGTACTTC
CATSDLPSGSVRGETQYF
>-|TRBV12-3/TRBV12-4|TRBJ1-5|many
TGTGCCAGCAGTTTGGGGGATCAGCCCCAGCATTTT
CASSLGDQPQHF
>-|TRBV18|TRBJ2-1|few
TGTGCCAGCTCACCTCTCGGGACGGCCTACAATGAGCAGTTCTTC
CASSPLGTAYNEQFF
>TRBD1|TRBV29-1|TRBJ1-1|few
TGCAGCGGGGGACAGAGTGGGACTGAAGCTTTCTTT
CSGGQSGTEAFF
>TRBD2|TRBV6-1|TRBJ2-1|many
TGTGCCAGCAGTGAAAGGACAGGGAGAACAAGCGGGAGGGGCGGTGAGCAGTTCTTC
CASSERTGRTSGRGGEQFF
>TRBD1|TRBV23-1|TRBJ2-1|many
TGCGCCAGCCGTCCCGGGACAGGGTACAATGAGCAGTTCTTC
CASRPGTGYNEQFF
>TRBD1|TRBV4-3|TRBJ2-7|few
TGCGCCAGCAGCCCTCAGGGGGAGCACGAGCAGTACTTC
CASSPQGEHEQYF
>TRBD2|TRBV6-2/TRBV6-3|TRBJ2-1|-
TGTGCCAGCAGTTTTCCGCCGGGCGGGAGTAACCACAATGAGCAGTTCTTC
CASSFPPGGSNHNEQFF
>-|TRBV10-3|TRBJ2-7|few
TGTGCCATCAGATCGCCCCAGGACGAGCAGTACTTC
CAIRSPQDEQYF
>-|TRBV15|TRBJ2-6|many
TGTGCCACCAGCAGAGGCGGATGGACTTCCCCTGGTGTCTCTGGGGCCAACGTCCTGACTTTC
CATSRGGWTSPGVSGANVLTF
>-|TRBV12-3/TRBV12-4|TRBJ2-1|many
TGTGCCAGCAGTAAGACAGGCCACAATGAGCAGTTCTTC
CASSKTGHNEQFF
>TRBD2|TRBV5-6|TRBJ2-5|few
TGTGCCAGCAGCTTGTACCTAGCGGGAGTCGAGACCCAGTACTTC
CASSLYLAGVETQYF
>-|TRBV7-6|TRBJ2-2|-
TGTGCCAGCAGCTTAGCGCAGGGGTTCACCGGGGAGCTGTTTTTT
CASSLAQGFTGELFF
>-|TRBV7-9|TRBJ2-7|many
TGTGCCAGCAGCTTAGGAGACAGCGGGCCCTACGAGCAGTACTTC
CASSLGDSGPYEQYF
>-|TRBV7-2|TRBJ1-6|-
TGTGCCAGCAGCCCCCCTTCGAGGGGCTATAATTCACCCCTCCACTTT
CASSPPSRGYNSPLHF
>TRBD1|TRBV6-1|TRBJ2-2|-
TGTGCCAGCAGTGTTCGGACAGGGACCACCGGGGAGCTGTTTTTT
CASSVRTGTTGELFF
>TRBD2|TRBV6-2/TRBV6-3|TRBJ2-7|many
TGTGCCAGCACCCTAGCGGGAGTCTACGAGCAGTACTTC
CASTLAGVYEQYF
>-|TRBV14|TRBJ2-1|many
TGTGCCAGCAGCCAAGTGGATTACAGGGGAGGGCAGAACAATGAGCAGTTCTTC
CASSQVDYRGGQNNEQFF
>TRBD1|TRBV27|TRBJ2-1|-
TGTGCCAGCGGCCGACCGGGACAGGGGGCGGGTGAGCAGTTCTTC
CASGRPGQGAGEQFF
>-|TRBV7-8|TRBJ1-4|-
TGTGCCAGCAGCTTACACAGGGATGAAAAACTGTTTTTT
CASSLHRDEKLFF
>TRBD1|TRBV5-5|TRBJ1-1|many
TGTGCCAGCAGCTTGGCCTTCGGACAGGGGAGCCCTGAAGCTTTCTTT
CASSLAFGQGSPEAFF
>-|TRBV5-5|TRBJ2-3|-
TGTGCCAGCAGCGACGGGACATTTAGGTCAGATACGCAGTATTTT
CASSDGTFRSDTQYF
>TRBD2|TRBV4-3|TRBJ2-5|many
TGCGCCAGCAGCCCAAGAAGGTCCAGCGGGGGCGGAGAGACCCAGTACTTC
CASSPRRSSGGGETQYF
>-|TRBV19|TRBJ1-2|few
TGTGCCAGTAGTATGCAGGGAAGCTATGGCTACACCTTC
CASSMQGSYGYTF
>TRBD2|TRBV11-2|TRBJ2-7|-
TGTGCCAGCAGGGGACCCGTGGTAGCGGGAGGCCTTTCCTACGAGCAGTACTTC
CASRGPVVAGGLSYEQYF
>-|TRBV20-1|TRBJ2-2|-
TGCAGTGCTACCCCGGGGGCCAAAGGCACCGGGGAGCTGTTTTTT
CSATPGAKGTGELFF
>-|TRBV28|TRBJ1-3|few
TGTGCCTCCCTGTCGGGCGCCAGCTCTGGAAACACCATATATTTT
CASLSGASSGNTIYF
>-|TRBV30|TRBJ2-1|many
TGTGCCTGGAGTTGGGAGAGCCCCCCGTTCTTC
CAWSWESPPFF
>TRBD2|TRBV5-1|TRBJ2-7|many
TGCGCCAGCAGCCGAGGACTAGCGGGCTTACTATTGGAGCAGTACTTC
CASSRGLAGLLLEQYF
>-|TRBV28|TRBJ1-2|many
TGTGCCAGCAGCGGTTTTGAGGTTGCTGGCTACACCTTC
CASSGFEVAGYTF
>-|TRBV5-6|TRBJ2-5|-
TGTGCCAGCAGCCCAGTCCGGCAGGGAGCAGAGACCCAGTACTTC
CASSPVRQGAETQYF
>-|TRBV18|TRBJ2-7|-
TGTGCCAGCTCACGATCGGGACTCCCTTTCGAGCAGTACTTC
CASSRSGLPFEQYF
>-|TRBV7-9|TRBJ1-1|many
TGTGCCAGCAGCCCCTGGGGAGGGGGCACTGAAGCTTTCTTT
CASSPWGGGTEAFF
>-|TRBV7-2|TRBJ2-1|-
TGTGCCAGCAGCACCTACCAGAATGAGCAGTTCTTC
CASSTYQNEQFF
>TRBD1|TRBV4-2|TRBJ2-7|few
TGTGCCAGCAGACGGACAGGGGGATTAGACGAGCAGTACTTC
CASRRTGGLDEQYF
>TRBD1|TRBV20-1|TRBJ2-6|many
TGCAGTGCTAGGGGACAGGGGTATACTGGGGCCAACGTCCTGACTTTC
CSARGQGYTGANVLTF
>TRBD1|TRBV7-3|TRBJ2-3|many
TGTGCCAGCAGCCAACAGGGGGCTGCAGATACGCAGTATTTT
CASSQQGAADTQYF
>TRBD1|TRBV7-9|TRBJ1-6|many
TGTGCCAGCAGCGTCGGGACAGGGAGCTTTTGGACACCCCTCCACTTT
CASSVGTGSFWTPLHF
>-|TRBV20-1|TRBJ2-1|-
TGCAGTGCTAGACCACCGGGGACCTACAATGAGCAGTTCTTC
CSARPPGTYNEQFF
>TRBD1|TRBV2|TRBJ2-2|many
TGTGCCAGCAGCAGACAGGGGCCCACCGGGGAGCTGTTTTTT
CASSRQGPTGELFF
>TRBD2|TRBV12-3/TRBV12-4|TRBJ2-3|-
TGTGCCAGCAGCCAAGCGGGGAGCACAGATACGCAGTATTTT
CASSQAGSTDTQYF
>TRBD2|TRBV6-1|TRBJ2-1|-
TGTGCCAGCAGCCACCCGGGACTACCAGCAGGCAATGAGCAGTTCTTC
CASSHPGLPAGNEQFF
>-|TRBV5-4|TRBJ2-1|-
TGTGCCAGCAGCTTCGTAGTGGGAGATATCATAAGCTCCTACAATGAGCAGTTCTTC
CASSFVVGDIISSYNEQFF
>-|TRBV9|TRBJ1-2|few
TGTGCCAGCAGCGCTGAGACGACCGCGGTTGGCTACACCTTC
CASSAETTAVGYTF